What follows are 8 T cell receptor beta chains derived from one specimen sequenced in a study of blood T cells in healthy people across ages. A second PCR of 7 to 11 cycles used a sample-barcoded 5' primer and a J-beta primer mix. Using its own MiXCR run on the 5' RACE reads, TCRdb lists one record per CDR3 protein. Seen here are around 970,000 distinct CDR3 sequences, just over 50% observed once, and the top ten hold over 20%. What was sequenced was blood. Receptors originate from an older woman in good health.

The V gene is TRBV27, the J gene TRBJ1-6, with D maybe TRBD1 (5 bases). The CDR3 covers 16 residues. V was pared by 4 bases and J by 8 bases, with 18 bases between. Germline CDR1 and CDR2: MNHEY and SMNVEV (reference sequence). CDR3 DNA: TGTGCCAGCAGTTCCGAAGGTCGGGGGGTTTATTCACCCCTCCACTTT. It encodes CASSSEGRGVYSPLHF.

This clonotype was counted only a few times. The genes are TRBV7-9 and TRBJ2-3; a weak D match, TRBD2 (6 bases). CDR3 length: 15 amino acids. The V gene lost 3 bases and the J gene lost 0 bases, with 10 bases spanning the gap. In germline, CDR1 is SEHNR, CDR2 FQNEAQ (reference sequence). CDR3 amino acids: CASSFSGASTDTQYF. The CDR3 DNA reads as TGTGCCAGCAGCTTTAGCGGTGCTAGCACAGATACGCAGTATTTT.

This clonotype was observed many times. The rearrangement links TRBV12-3 or TRBV12-4 to TRBJ2-7; 8 bases agree with TRBD1. CDR3 length equals 14 residues. Unmatched junction bases numbered 9, after V lost 5 bases and J lost 6 bases. Here the CDR3 reads CASSPGTGSAEQYF. Written as DNA, the CDR3 is TGTGCCAGCAGTCCCGGGACAGGATCGGCCGAGCAGTACTTC.

This clonotype was detected only a few times. This chain uses TRBV7-3 with TRBJ2-3; D might be TRBD1 or TRBD2, each matching 6 bases. V was cut by 5 bases and J by 2 bases, with 14 bases left in between. The germline gives CDR1 SGHTA, CDR2 FQGTGA. The CDR3 is made up of 15 amino acids. CDR3 residues: CASSLEGEATDTQYF. The CDR3 DNA reads TGTGCCAGCAGCCTTGAGGGGGAGGCCACAGATACGCAGTATTTT.

The chain recombines TRBV7-2 with TRBJ2-3, with TRBD2 matching over 11 bases. Germline values: CDR1 SGHTA, CDR2 FQGNSA. The V segment lost 4 bases and the J segment 4 bases; nucleotides outside the gene matches: 10. There are 17 residues in the CDR3. CDR3 sequence reads: CASSSEGTSGGSDTQYF. The DNA for the CDR3 is TGTGCCAGCAGCTCCGAAGGGACTAGCGGTGGATCAGATACGCAGTATTTT.

In its sample, this clonotype was seen a few times. V is TRBV4-1 and J is TRBJ2-7, with D perhaps TRBD1 (5 bases). The CDR3 contains 17 residues. The germline V gene has CDR1 MGHRA and CDR2 YSYEKL. The V gene lost 2 bases and the J gene lost 1 base, with 18 bases spanning the gap. The CDR3 nucleotides are TGCGCCAGCAGCCAAAAAGACGCCGTAGGGGCGTCCTACGAGCAGTACTTC. Translation: CASSQKDAVGASYEQYF.

The J gene is TRBJ2-7, the V gene TRBV27, with a weak D call TRBD2 (6 bases). In germline, CDR1 is MNHEY, CDR2 SMNVEV (reference sequence). The CDR3 length is 14 residues. Trimming removed 3 bases from V and 4 bases from J, with 13 bases in between. This CDR3 reads CASSLTSRPYEQYF. Here the CDR3 DNA reads TGTGCCAGCAGTTTGACTAGTCGGCCGTACGAGCAGTACTTC.

The gene calls are TRBV12-3 or TRBV12-4 and TRBJ2-2, with 11 nucleotides matching TRBD2. This CDR3 is 14 amino acids long. The V gene end was trimmed by 6 bases and the J gene end by 3 bases; junction bases not matched to a gene: 0. In nucleotides, the CDR3 is TGTGCCAGCAGGGGACTAGCGGACACCGGGGAGCTGTTTTTT. This gives the protein CASRGLADTGELFF.